A selection of T cell receptor beta chains follows, all from one sample in a study of Ad26.COV2.S vaccination and SARS-CoV-2 variants. TCRdb keeps only in-frame clones here, not all; method: immunoSEQ multiplex PCR. The repertoire consists of around 400,000 clones, with about 93% occurring once and the leading ten covering less than 15%. Material: peripheral blood, obtained in a trial of Ad26.COV2.S vaccine versus placebo. The receptor source for this set is a person between 18 and 65 years old who received the Ad26.COV2.S COVID-19 vaccine or a placebo. Each CDR3 is given with its conserved first and last residue. The order of the fields is V gene, D gene, clone size, J gene, CDR3 DNA, CDR3 protein. D genes are given only for firm matches. Clone size is stated in some rows and not others, as once, few, many or a class when expanded.

>TRBV6-5|.|.|TRBJ2-7
TGTGCCAGCAGGAATCTCTACGAGCAGTACTTC
CASRNLYEQYF
>TRBV5-1|.|.|TRBJ1-2
TGCGCCAGCAGCTTAGGACAGCTGGCTACTGGCTACACCTTC
CASSLGQLATGYTF
>TRBV5-5|TRBD2|.|TRBJ2-7
TGTGCCAGCAGTCAGCGGGAGTACGAGCAGTACTTC
CASSQREYEQYF
>TRBV7-2|.|.|TRBJ1-3
TGTGCCAGCAGCTTAAATCAACCGAGCTCTGGAAACACCATATATTTT
CASSLNQPSSGNTIYF
>TRBV14|.|.|TRBJ2-1
TGTGCCAGCAGCCTATTACTAGTCGGGGCATTCGGGGAGCAGTTCTTC
CASSLLLVGAFGEQFF
>TRBV25-1|.|.|TRBJ1-2
TGTGCCAGCAGTAAAGATCTTAACTATGGCTACACCTTC
CASSKDLNYGYTF
>TRBV4-1|.|.|TRBJ2-1
TGCGCCAGCAGCCAAGGACGGGCCTACAATGAGCAGTTCTTC
CASSQGRAYNEQFF
>TRBV3-1/TRBV3-2|.|few|TRBJ2-5
TGTGCCAGCAGCCTCGGACTATCACAAGAGACCCAGTACTTC
CASSLGLSQETQYF
>TRBV29-1|TRBD1|.|TRBJ2-7
TGCAGCGTTGCTCCTGGGACAGTAAGCTCCTACGAGCAGTACTTC
CSVAPGTVSSYEQYF
>TRBV7-8|.|.|TRBJ2-7
TGTGCCAGCAGCTTAGAGGGTGGTACCTACGAGCAGTACTTC
CASSLEGGTYEQYF
>TRBV5-6|.|.|TRBJ1-1
TGTGCCAGCAGCTTGGGGCCAAACACTGAAGCTTTCTTT
CASSLGPNTEAFF
>TRBV6-1|TRBD2|.|TRBJ2-7
TGTGCCAGCAGTGAAGCCTGGACTAGCGGAACCTACGAGCAGTACTTC
CASSEAWTSGTYEQYF
>TRBV6-6|.|.|TRBJ2-1
TGTGCCAGCGGTCCAGTCGTCCCCCCACGGGAGCAGTTCTTC
CASGPVVPPREQFF
>TRBV5-1|.|.|TRBJ2-7
TGCGCCAGCAGCTTGTTCAATTCCTACGAGCAGTACTTC
CASSLFNSYEQYF
>TRBV6-5|.|.|TRBJ1-4
TGTGCCAGCAGTACACGGGGAGCAGGAGAGGAAAAACTGTTTTTT
CASSTRGAGEEKLFF
>TRBV28|.|.|TRBJ1-1
TGTGCCAGCATTACCTACGGAGGAAATGAAGCTTTCTTT
CASITYGGNEAFF
>TRBV7-9|.|.|TRBJ2-3
TGTGCCAGCAGCACGCTAGGCACAGATACGCAGTATTTT
CASSTLGTDTQYF
>TRBV5-1|.|.|TRBJ2-1
TGCGCCAGCAGCGGAAACAGGGTATCCTACAATGAGCAGTTCTTC
CASSGNRVSYNEQFF
>TRBV7-9|.|.|TRBJ2-3
TGTGCCAGCAGCTTCCCGGGGAGCACAGATACGCAGTATTTT
CASSFPGSTDTQYF
>TRBV6-2/TRBV6-3|.|once|TRBJ2-5
TGTGCCAGCAGTTCCAACCCCGGGAGAGCACAAGAGACCCAGTACTTC
CASSSNPGRAQETQYF
>TRBV6-2/TRBV6-3|.|.|TRBJ2-7
TGTGCCAGCAGTCAGTACGGGGTCACCTACGAGCAGTACTTC
CASSQYGVTYEQYF
>TRBV6-6|TRBD2|.|TRBJ2-1
TGTGCCAGCAGTCGGCCAGGACTAGCGGGAAGAAGTAATGAGCAGTTCTTC
CASSRPGLAGRSNEQFF
>TRBV7-2|TRBD2|.|TRBJ2-5
TGTGCCAGCAGCCTTCGACTAGCGGGAGGCCAAGAGACCCAGTACTTC
CASSLRLAGGQETQYF
>TRBV4-1|TRBD1|.|TRBJ1-1
TGCGCCAGCAGCCAAGAAGCCCGAGGACAGGAATGCCCTGAAGCTTTCTTT
CASSQEARGQECPEAFF
>TRBV12-3/TRBV12-4|.|.|TRBJ2-7
TGTGCCAGCAAATTAGCGTCCTCCTACGAGCAGTACTTC
CASKLASSYEQYF
>TRBV5-4|TRBD1|.|TRBJ1-2
TGTGCCAGCAGCCAGTGGGGAACGACAGGGTCCTATGGCTACACCTTC
CASSQWGTTGSYGYTF
>TRBV28|.|.|TRBJ2-7
TGTGCCAGCAGTTTCCAGGGTAGCACCTACGAGCAGTACTTC
CASSFQGSTYEQYF
>TRBV18|TRBD1|.|TRBJ1-5
TGTGCCAGCTCACTTGGACAGGTCAATCAGCCCCAGCATTTT
CASSLGQVNQPQHF
>TRBV7-2|.|.|TRBJ2-1
TGTGCCAGCAGCTTAGGCCCAGTCTCACTAAGCTCCTACAATGAGCAGTTCTTC
CASSLGPVSLSSYNEQFF
>TRBV7-8|.|.|TRBJ2-3
TGTGCCAGCAGCTTAATGGTTGGGCTAGCGTTGTTTCCAGATACGCAGTATTTT
CASSLMVGLALFPDTQYF